The rows below give T cell receptor beta chains drawn from one sample of a study of T cells after somatic rescue of genetic block. TCRdb's table, derived via immunoSEQ multiplex PCR, lists solely in-frame clones and lacks some. Found here are 65,000 to 70,000 clones, around 90% of them singletons; the top ten hold 3%. Material: peripheral blood mononuclear cells (PBMCs). These receptors were taken from a man in his forties. CDR3s include the opening cysteine and the closing phenylalanine or tryptophan. The order of the fields is clone size, V gene, J gene, D gene, CDR3 protein, CDR3 DNA. The D gene is left open where the match is weak. Clone sizes are given selectively: once, few, many, or a class where the clone is expanded.

NA,TRBV29-1,TRBJ1-1,NA,CSVEGRQRDEAFF,TGCAGCGTTGAAGGCAGGCAGAGGGACGAGGCTTTCTTT
NA,TRBV9,TRBJ2-3,NA,CASSFQGDTQYF,TGTGCCAGCAGTTTCCAGGGAGATACGCAGTATTTT
NA,TRBV6-6,TRBJ1-3,TRBD1,CASSFDRASGNTIYF,TGTGCCAGCAGTTTTGACAGGGCCTCTGGAAACACCATATATTTT
NA,TRBV12-1,TRBJ2-7,NA,CASSFRLASYGQYF,TGTGCCAGCAGCTTTAGACTAGCCTCCTACGGGCAGTACTTC
NA,TRBV5-1,TRBJ1-1,NA,CASSLGILNTEAFF,TGCGCCAGCAGCTTGGGGATCTTGAACACTGAAGCTTTCTTT
NA,TRBV5-1,TRBJ2-7,NA,CASSLGDMNEQYF,TGCGCCAGCAGCTTGGGGGACATGAACGAGCAGTACTTC
NA,TRBV5-1,TRBJ2-7,NA,CASSLTVEEQYF,TGCGCCAGCAGCTTAACCGTTGAGGAGCAGTACTTC
NA,TRBV5-1,TRBJ2-1,TRBD2,CASSLSGTSDYNEQFF,TGCGCCAGCAGCCTCTCCGGGACTAGCGATTACAATGAGCAGTTCTTC
NA,TRBV11-2,TRBJ1-2,NA,CASSLVQGSYGYTF,TGTGCCAGCAGCTTAGTGCAGGGGAGCTATGGCTACACCTTC
NA,TRBV6-1,TRBJ2-7,TRBD1,CASWGTGLYEQYF,TGTGCCAGCTGGGGGACAGGGCTGTACGAGCAGTACTTC
NA,TRBV6-5,TRBJ1-1,NA,CASRQMNTEAFF,TGTGCCAGCCGACAAATGAACACTGAAGCTTTCTTT
NA,TRBV19,TRBJ1-1,NA,CASSMTDSTEAFF,TGTGCCAGTAGTATGACGGATAGCACTGAAGCTTTCTTT
NA,TRBV2,TRBJ1-4,NA,CASSEEGVGGEKLFF,TGTGCCAGCAGTGAAGAAGGGGTCGGTGGTGAAAAACTGTTTTTT
NA,TRBV5-1,TRBJ2-3,TRBD1,CASSLGQGSTDTQYF,TGCGCCAGCAGCTTGGGACAGGGCAGCACAGATACGCAGTATTTT
NA,TRBV2,TRBJ2-5,NA,CASTEKSGGETQYF,TGTGCCAGCACTGAAAAGTCAGGTGGCGAGACCCAGTACTTC
NA,TRBV14,TRBJ1-6,NA,CASSLRPNNRSSYNSPLHF,TGTGCCAGCAGCCTTAGGCCCAACAACAGGAGCTCCTATAATTCACCCCTCCACTTT
NA,TRBV5-4,TRBJ1-5,NA,CASSLAGGGQPQHF,TGTGCCAGCAGCTTAGCCGGGGGTGGTCAGCCCCAGCATTTT
NA,TRBV18,TRBJ2-7,TRBD1,CASSPPRTGTDEQYF,TGTGCCAGCTCACCGCCCCGGACAGGGACTGACGAGCAGTACTTC
NA,TRBV27,TRBJ1-1,NA,CASSPSTPWGHWNTEAFF,TGTGCCAGCAGTCCCTCAACTCCCTGGGGGCATTGGAACACTGAAGCTTTCTTT
NA,TRBV4-3,TRBJ1-5,NA,CASSQDGRINQPQHF,TGCGCCAGCAGCCAAGATGGGCGGATCAATCAGCCCCAGCATTTT
NA,TRBV11-3,TRBJ2-1,TRBD2,CASSRRSSGAYNEQFF,TGTGCCAGCAGCCGCAGATCTAGCGGAGCCTACAATGAGCAGTTCTTC
NA,TRBV6-6,TRBJ2-7,TRBD1,CASSYSGQGEQYF,TGTGCCAGCAGTTACTCGGGACAGGGTGAGCAGTACTTC
NA,TRBV5-1,TRBJ1-6,TRBD1,CASSLASGQANSPLHF,TGCGCCAGCAGCTTGGCCTCCGGACAGGCTAATTCACCCCTCCACTTT
NA,TRBV7-2,TRBJ2-3,NA,CASSPGLSSTDTQYF,TGTGCCAGCAGCCCGGGACTCTCAAGCACAGATACGCAGTATTTT
NA,TRBV6-6,TRBJ2-3,NA,CASSYSRGSDTQYF,TGTGCCAGCAGTTACTCTCGGGGGTCAGATACGCAGTATTTT
NA,TRBV7-9,TRBJ2-4,TRBD1,CASSLAIGDRVQYF,TGTGCCAGCAGCTTAGCGATCGGGGACAGGGTTCAGTACTTC
NA,TRBV5-1,TRBJ2-7,TRBD1,CASSSGGTGLYEQYF,TGCGCCAGCAGCTCCGGCGGGACAGGTCTCTACGAGCAGTACTTC
NA,TRBV6-6,TRBJ1-3,NA,CASSSGLSGDTIYF,TGTGCCAGCAGTTCGGGATTATCCGGGGACACCATATATTTT
NA,TRBV7-9,TRBJ2-3,NA,CASSPDTGRADTQYF,TGTGCCAGCAGCCCAGACACCGGGCGCGCAGATACGCAGTATTTT
NA,TRBV6-1,TRBJ1-1,TRBD1,CASSDYRDRVIAFF,TGTGCCAGCAGTGACTACCGGGACAGGGTTATAGCTTTCTTT
NA,TRBV19,TRBJ2-1,NA,CASPASFYNEQFF,TGTGCCAGTCCCGCTAGCTTCTACAATGAGCAGTTCTTC
NA,TRBV25-1,TRBJ1-4,NA,CASSGGMQVREKLFF,TGTGCCAGCAGTGGGGGAATGCAGGTTAGGGAAAAACTGTTTTTT
NA,TRBV27,TRBJ1-1,NA,CASSSQGSHLFMNTEAFF,TGTGCCAGCAGTTCACAGGGTTCTCATTTATTCATGAACACTGAAGCTTTCTTT
NA,TRBV18,TRBJ2-5,TRBD1,CASSILQGAGETQYF,TGTGCCAGCTCAATTCTCCAGGGGGCAGGGGAGACCCAGTACTTC
NA,TRBV28,TRBJ1-5,NA,CASSLSQRVSAQHF,TGTGCCAGCAGTTTATCTCAGAGGGTATCAGCCCAGCATTTT
NA,TRBV15,TRBJ2-2,NA,CATSKELGAGELFF,TGTGCCACCAGCAAAGAACTAGGTGCCGGGGAGCTGTTTTTT
once,TRBV2,TRBJ2-3,NA,CASSEMGTSTDTQYF,TGTGCCAGCAGTGAAATGGGAACTAGCACAGATACGCAGTATTTT
once,TRBV10-3,TRBJ2-2,NA,CAISESSRAGELFF,TGTGCCATCAGTGAGTCGAGTAGGGCCGGGGAGCTGTTTTTT
NA,TRBV5-1,TRBJ2-3,TRBD2,CASSPSGGGDTQYF,TGCGCCAGCAGCCCAAGCGGCGGGGGGGATACGCAGTATTTT
NA,TRBV11-1,TRBJ2-5,NA,CASSAHVKETQYF,TGTGCCAGCAGCGCCCACGTCAAAGAGACCCAGTACTTC
NA,TRBV2,TRBJ1-2,TRBD1,CASRVDRDWAYGYTF,TGTGCCAGCAGGGTAGACAGGGATTGGGCCTATGGCTACACCTTC
NA,TRBV18,TRBJ1-5,NA,CASSPSGQSYSNQPQHF,TGTGCCAGCTCACCCAGCGGACAGTCTTATAGCAATCAGCCCCAGCATTTT
NA,TRBV19,TRBJ2-2,TRBD1,CATPAGGHGELFF,TGTGCCACCCCCGCAGGGGGCCACGGGGAGCTGTTTTTT
NA,TRBV11-2,TRBJ1-1,NA,CASSLAPGGTEAFF,TGTGCCAGCAGCTTAGCGCCTGGGGGGACTGAAGCTTTCTTT
NA,TRBV6-4,TRBJ2-1,TRBD2,CASSDSPGLAGNEQFF,TGTGCCAGCAGTGATAGTCCGGGACTAGCGGGAAATGAGCAGTTCTTC
NA,TRBV5-8,TRBJ2-1,TRBD1,CASSATGGRDNEQFF,TGTGCCAGCAGCGCCACAGGGGGCCGGGACAATGAGCAGTTCTTC
NA,TRBV11-3,TRBJ2-3,NA,CASSLGQAWASDTDTQYF,TGTGCCAGCAGCTTAGGTCAGGCTTGGGCTAGCGACACAGATACGCAGTATTTT
NA,TRBV5-5,TRBJ1-5,TRBD1,CASSLWTGGNQPQHF,TGTGCCAGCAGCTTGTGGACAGGGGGCAATCAGCCCCAGCATTTT
NA,TRBV10-1,TRBJ2-7,NA,CASSAGAAGEQYF,TGCGCCAGCAGTGCCGGGGCCGCAGGCGAGCAGTACTTC
NA,TRBV5-1,TRBJ2-7,NA,CASSPGSYEQYF,TGCGCCAGCAGTCCAGGCTCCTACGAGCAGTACTTC
few,TRBV5-8,TRBJ2-6,NA,CASSLSPGRLPGANVLTF,TGTGCCAGCAGCTTGTCCCCCGGACGTCTACCTGGGGCCAACGTCCTGACTTTC
NA,TRBV4-3,TRBJ2-3,NA,CASSQESARWGTDTQYF,TGCGCCAGCAGCCAAGAAAGCGCCAGGTGGGGCACAGATACGCAGTATTTT